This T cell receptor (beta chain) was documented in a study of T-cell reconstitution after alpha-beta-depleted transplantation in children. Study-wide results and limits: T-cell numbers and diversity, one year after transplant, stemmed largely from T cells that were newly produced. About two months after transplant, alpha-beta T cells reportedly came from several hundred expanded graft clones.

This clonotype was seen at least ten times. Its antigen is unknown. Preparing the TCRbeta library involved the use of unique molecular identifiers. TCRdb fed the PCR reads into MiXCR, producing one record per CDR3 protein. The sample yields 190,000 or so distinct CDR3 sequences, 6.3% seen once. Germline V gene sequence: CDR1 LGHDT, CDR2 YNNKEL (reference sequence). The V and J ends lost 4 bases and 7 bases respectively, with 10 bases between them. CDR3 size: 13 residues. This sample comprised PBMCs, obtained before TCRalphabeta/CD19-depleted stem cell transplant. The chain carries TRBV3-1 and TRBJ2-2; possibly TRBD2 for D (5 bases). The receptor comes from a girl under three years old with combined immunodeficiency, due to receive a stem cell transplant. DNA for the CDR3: TGTGCCAGCAGCCCGGCCGGGGACGGGGAGCTGTTTTTT. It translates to CASSPAGDGELFF.